Listed below are T cell receptor beta chains from one sample, sequenced in a study of response to subunit inactivated influenza vaccine. TCRdb ran MiXCR on the RT-PCR reads and lists one entry per CDR3 protein. The sample carries about 830,000 distinct CDR3 sequences, around 18% recorded once. The input for sequencing was PBMCs from blood, taken less than 6 days after vaccination. These receptors were collected from a man aged 50 or older who received an inactivated influenza vaccine. The CDR3 runs from the conserved cysteine through the conserved F or W. The order of the fields is J gene, V gene, CDR3 protein.

TRBJ1-2 | TRBV20-1 | CSARDRTNYGYTF
TRBJ1-2 | TRBV12-3/TRBV12-4 | CASTLGTGNGYTF
TRBJ2-6 | TRBV5-4 | CASSRGGGSSGANVLTF
TRBJ2-7 | TRBV10-3 | CAIKEAGDFYEQYF
TRBJ2-7 | TRBV3-1 | CASSRKLDRGGYEQYF
TRBJ1-6 | TRBV25-1 | CASMVGSGYNSPLHF
TRBJ1-4 | TRBV10-3 | CAISQWGDGEKLFF
TRBJ2-3 | TRBV4-3 | CASSQATRGPEFADTQYF
TRBJ2-4 | TRBV5-1 | CASSPLQGSVDIQYF
TRBJ2-3 | TRBV12-3/TRBV12-4 | CASRSEGPWDTQYF
TRBJ2-7 | TRBV28 | CASSLYRADLYEQYF
TRBJ1-4 | TRBV12-3/TRBV12-4 | CASSFSGQPGEKLFF
TRBJ2-1 | TRBV10-3 | CAISHRASGRDEQFF
TRBJ2-1 | TRBV29-1 | CSVARGGIGHNEQFF
TRBJ2-1 | TRBV10-3 | CAIRTGTTYNEQFF
TRBJ2-1 | TRBV15 | CATSEGDEQFF
TRBJ2-5 | TRBV28 | CASQGAGQETQYF
TRBJ1-1 | TRBV6-5 | CASSYSYPFGEKAFF
TRBJ1-1 | TRBV3-1 | CASSQGQGNTEAFF
TRBJ1-1 | TRBV15 | CATSRGRRTTEAFF
TRBJ2-1 | TRBV6-1 | CASVGGPGNEQFF
TRBJ2-4 | TRBV20-1 | CSARYGTKNIQYF
TRBJ2-4 | TRBV6-1 | CASSTTDRNIQYF
TRBJ2-5 | TRBV7-2 | CASSVKADVRVYF
TRBJ1-2 | TRBV6-2/TRBV6-3 | CASSDLQAGGYTF
TRBJ2-5 | TRBV6-1 | CASRRDYALQETQYF
TRBJ2-1 | TRBV5-1 | CASSSDPFPYNEQFF
TRBJ2-5 | TRBV5-1 | CASSPGQGQETQYF
TRBJ2-1 | TRBV20-1 | CSAKDLNEQFF
TRBJ2-2 | TRBV10-3 | CATGRADTGELFF
TRBJ2-2 | TRBV2 | CASSDVGRTGELFF
TRBJ2-7 | TRBV6-2/TRBV6-3 | CASSLWTGSSYEQYF
TRBJ1-3 | TRBV20-1 | CSARDWNRGLGNTIYF
TRBJ2-5 | TRBV20-1 | CSARVRRETQYF
TRBJ2-5 | TRBV6-1 | CASSPRPLAGSETQYF
TRBJ1-5 | TRBV24-1 | CATSDSRRENSNQPQHF
TRBJ2-1 | TRBV7-9 | CASSGLKQFF
TRBJ2-7 | TRBV24-1 | CATSGSGTSYEQYF
TRBJ2-5 | TRBV2 | CASITDRAETQYF
TRBJ2-2 | TRBV6-1 | CASSEDGELFF
TRBJ2-5 | TRBV3-1 | CASSQGSWAIQYF
TRBJ1-1 | TRBV20-1 | CSATLDGGNTEAFF
TRBJ1-2 | TRBV4-3 | CASSQDRPGGGRGGYTF
TRBJ2-7 | TRBV10-3 | CAISDVASSYEQYF
TRBJ1-1 | TRBV6-6 | CASKTQNTEAFF
TRBJ1-1 | TRBV4-3 | CASSQTPVGLDTEAFF
TRBJ2-3 | TRBV28 | CASSRLWGPTNTDTQYF
TRBJ2-3 | TRBV27 | CASSSAPGDTQYF
TRBJ2-5 | TRBV5-6 | CASSLLGQGQETQYF
TRBJ2-5 | TRBV27 | CATRTWGSGGGETQYF
TRBJ2-2 | TRBV12-3/TRBV12-4 | CAIGTSGRTGELFF
TRBJ2-5 | TRBV5-1 | CASSLGTANQETQYF
TRBJ1-4 | TRBV20-1 | CSAREARRTTNEKLFF
TRBJ2-5 | TRBV20-1 | CSANSRLVETQYF
TRBJ2-3 | TRBV5-1 | CASSSGQGPSTHTQYF
TRBJ2-1 | TRBV29-1 | CSVGGGPHHNEQFF
TRBJ2-2 | TRBV20-1 | CSARENGLDTGELFF
TRBJ2-3 | TRBV4-3 | CASSQTHSWSRVVRDTQYF
TRBJ2-5 | TRBV6-2/TRBV6-3 | CASRDWGETQYF